This T cell receptor (beta chain) was observed in a study of T-cell memory formation after mild COVID-19. Study summary: Largely donor-specific sequence clusters came from a couple of donors. Points from the study as a whole: A subset of responding clones appeared in pre-infection memory, suggesting cross-reactive memory joined. What remained unconfirmed was the SARS-CoV-2 specificity of second-wave clones peaking on day 37.

V was shortened by 6 bases and J by 11 bases, with 19 bases between the two germline ends. Looked up from germline, CDR1 is SQVTM and CDR2 is ANQGSEA. The CDR3 extends over 13 amino acids. As for this clonotype: Its antigen is not identified.

The 5'RACE method, run with constant-segment primers, produced TCR alpha and TCR beta cDNA libraries (carrying sample barcodes and UMIs). TCRdb re-derived calls from the 5' RACE reads in MiXCR, one entry per CDR3 protein. This table holds 290,000 or so distinct CDR3 sequences, 19% found once. Sample: PBMCs or a T cell subset sorted from them (not recorded which). The receptor was isolated from a man aged 18-30 years who had mild COVID-19 (a few samples of this study predate the infection). Cell type and time point are not known. The chain uses TRBV29-1 and TRBJ2-2, with D possibly being TRBD1 or TRBD2 (5 bases each). The CDR3 sequence: CSVKGPDLGELFF. DNA for the CDR3: TGCAGCGTCAAGGGACCCGACTTAGGTGAGCTGTTTTTT.